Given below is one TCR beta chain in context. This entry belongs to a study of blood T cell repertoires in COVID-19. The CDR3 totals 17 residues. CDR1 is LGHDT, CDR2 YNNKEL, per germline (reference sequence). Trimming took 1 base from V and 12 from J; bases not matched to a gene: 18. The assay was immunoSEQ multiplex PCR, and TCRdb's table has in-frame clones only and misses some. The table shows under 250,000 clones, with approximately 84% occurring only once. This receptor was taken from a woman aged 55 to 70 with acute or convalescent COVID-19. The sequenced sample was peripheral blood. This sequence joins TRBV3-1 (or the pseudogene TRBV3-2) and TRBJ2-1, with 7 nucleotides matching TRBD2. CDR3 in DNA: TGTGCCAGCAGCCAAGCTGCTGCGGGGGTCCCCCCCAAGGGGCAGTTCTTC. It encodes CASSQAAAGVPPKGQFF.